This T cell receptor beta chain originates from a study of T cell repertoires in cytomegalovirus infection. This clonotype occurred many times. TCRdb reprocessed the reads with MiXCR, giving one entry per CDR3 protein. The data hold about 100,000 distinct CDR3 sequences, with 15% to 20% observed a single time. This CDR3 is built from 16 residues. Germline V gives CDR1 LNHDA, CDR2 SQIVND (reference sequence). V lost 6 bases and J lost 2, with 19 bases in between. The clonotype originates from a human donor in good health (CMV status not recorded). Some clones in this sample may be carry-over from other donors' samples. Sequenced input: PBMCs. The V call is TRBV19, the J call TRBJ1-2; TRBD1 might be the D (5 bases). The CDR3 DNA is TGTGCCAGTAGAGTTTTTCTAGCAGGGTCCAACTATGGCTACACCTTC. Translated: CASRVFLAGSNYGYTF. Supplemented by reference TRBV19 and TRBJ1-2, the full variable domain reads DGGITQSPKYLFRKEGQNVTLSCEQNLNHDAMYWYRQDPGQGLRLIYYSQIVNDFQKGDIAEGYSVSREKKESFPLTVTSAQKNPTAFYLCASRVFLAGSNYGYTFGSGTRLTVV.